The source of this T cell receptor beta chain is a study of blood T cell repertoires in COVID-19. The repertoire was sequenced with immunoSEQ multiplex PCR; TCRdb's copy has only in-frame clones and lacks some. In the table there are fewer than 600,000 clones, roughly 87% of which are singletons. This clonotype originated in a man aged 18 to 30 with COVID-19, enrolled during active disease. Specimen: peripheral blood.

The CDR3 nucleotides read TGTGCCAGCAGCTCCCTGGACAGGAAAGAGACCCAGTACTTC. Its translation: CASSSLDRKETQYF. This chain connects TRBV7-9 to TRBJ2-5; 7 nucleotides match TRBD1. The germline V gene has CDR1 SEHNR and CDR2 FQNEAQ (reference sequence). This CDR3 comprises 14 residues. Trimming took 4 bases from V and 3 from J; bases not matched to a gene: 5. Drawing the rest from reference TRBV7-9 and TRBJ2-5, the complete variable domain is DTGVSQNPRHKITKRGQNVTFRCDPISEHNRLYWYRQTLGQGPEFLTYFQNEAQLEKSRLLSDRFSAERPKGSFSTLEIQRTEQGDSAMYLCASSSLDRKETQYFGPGTRLLVL.